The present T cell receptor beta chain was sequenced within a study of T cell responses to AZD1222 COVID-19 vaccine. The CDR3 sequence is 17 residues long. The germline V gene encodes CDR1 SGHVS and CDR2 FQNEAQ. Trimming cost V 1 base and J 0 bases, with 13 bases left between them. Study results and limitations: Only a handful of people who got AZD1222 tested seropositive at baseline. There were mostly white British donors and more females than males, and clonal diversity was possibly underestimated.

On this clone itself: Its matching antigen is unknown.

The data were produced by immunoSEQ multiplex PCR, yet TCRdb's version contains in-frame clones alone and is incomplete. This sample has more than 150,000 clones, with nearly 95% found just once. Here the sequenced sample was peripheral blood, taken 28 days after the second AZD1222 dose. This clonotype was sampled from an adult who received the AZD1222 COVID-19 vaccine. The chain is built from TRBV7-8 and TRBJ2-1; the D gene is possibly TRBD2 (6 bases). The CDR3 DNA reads TGTGCCAGCAGCTTAGATTTGTCGGGGGACTCCTACAATGAGCAGTTCTTC. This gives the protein CASSLDLSGDSYNEQFF.